The 18 T cell receptor beta chains listed next were all sequenced from one sample in a study of shared T cell receptors in the human thymus. Only in-frame clones appear in the TCRdb table, and some are missing; sequencing was by immunoSEQ multiplex PCR. Altogether about 660,000 clones are present, approximately 87% being singletons, with the ten largest covering roughly 0.0097%. This sample also appeared in a second study, on human thymus T cells.

The sequenced material came from thymocytes. The source of these receptors is a boy under two years old with a congenital heart defect.

V and J are TRBV5-4 and TRBJ1-1; 8 nucleotides align to TRBD1. Germline V gives CDR1 SGHNT, CDR2 YYREEE (reference sequence). This CDR3 region has 15 residues. Losses at the gene ends were 3 bases for V and 2 bases for J; bases not matched to a gene: 6. CDR3 nucleotides: TGTGCCAGCAGCTCCCGGACAGGGACAAACACTGAAGCTTTCTTT. Protein: CASSSRTGTNTEAFF.

The CDR3 loop reads CASTSDRSHEQYF. The CDR3 DNA reads as TGTGCCAGCACGAGCGACCGCTCACACGAGCAGTACTTC. The chain has TRBV27 and TRBJ2-7; no reliable D call. The ends were cut back, 7 bases at V and 5 bases at J, with 15 bases in the middle. The CDR3 is 13 residues long. Germline assignment: CDR1 MNHEY and CDR2 SMNVEV (reference sequence).

The chain links TRBV19 to TRBJ2-2, with 11 bases identical to TRBD2. Germline CDR1 and CDR2: LNHDA and SQIVND (reference sequence). The CDR3 runs 16 residues. The V gene end was trimmed by 5 bases and the J gene end by 3 bases; junction bases not matched to a gene: 5. The CDR3 DNA reads TGTGCCAGTAGTCCGGGACTAGCGGCCCACACCGGGGAGCTGTTTTTT. Encoded protein: CASSPGLAAHTGELFF. The whole variable domain, filled in from reference TRBV19 and TRBJ2-2, reads DGGITQSPKYLFRKEGQNVTLSCEQNLNHDAMYWYRQDPGQGLRLIYYSQIVNDFQKGDIAEGYSVSREKKESFPLTVTSAQKNPTAFYLCASSPGLAAHTGELFFGEGSRLTVL.

This chain connects TRBV6-1 to TRBJ2-1; TRBD2 aligns across 8 bases. Germline lookup yields CDR1 MNHNS and CDR2 SASEGT. The CDR3 is made up of 14 amino acids. The V and J ends lost 8 bases and 4 bases, in that order; junction bases with no gene match: 7. The CDR3 DNA sequence: TGTGCCAGCGGCAGACTAGCGAGATACAATGAGCAGTTCTTC. It codes for CASGRLARYNEQFF.

This clone was seen just once. The V call is TRBV9, the J call TRBJ2-1; TRBD2 aligns across 11 bases. Germline loops: CDR1 SGDLS, CDR2 YYNGEE. V was pared by 2 bases and J by 8 bases, with 9 bases of the junction left unmatched. The length of the CDR3 is 16 residues. The CDR3 DNA follows: TGTGCCAGCAGCGTGTTTAGCGGGAGGGCCCCCCATGAGCAGTTCTTC. This gives the protein CASSVFSGRAPHEQFF.

The rearrangement uses TRBV5-4 and TRBJ1-2; D unclear. Trimming shortened V by 0 bases and J by 5 bases, and 14 bases separated the two germline ends. The length of the CDR3 is 15 residues. Per germline, CDR1 SGHNT and CDR2 YYREEE (reference sequence). Here the CDR3 reads CASSLVPKLEYGYTF. CDR3 coding DNA: TGTGCCAGCAGCTTGGTTCCGAAACTAGAGTATGGCTACACCTTC.

This chain uses TRBV10-1 with TRBJ2-2; tentative D call: TRBD1 (5 bases). The CDR3 has 13 residues. The germline V gene encodes CDR1 WNHNN and CDR2 SYGVQD (reference sequence). V gave up 6 bases and J gave up 1 base, with 6 bases separating them. DNA for the CDR3: TGCGCCAGCAGCGACAGGAACACCGGGGAGCTGTTTTTT. Its translation is CASSDRNTGELFF.

CDR3 nucleotide sequence: TGTGCCTGGAAATCTTATAACTATGGCTACACCTTC. It codes for CAWKSYNYGYTF. The genes are TRBV30 and TRBJ1-2; D is undetermined. CDR3 length: 12 residues. V was cut by 4 bases and J by 1 base, with 7 bases left in between. Per germline, CDR1 GTSNPN and CDR2 SVGIG (reference sequence).

A single count supports this clone. The rearrangement joins TRBV27 to TRBJ2-3, with a weak D call TRBD2 (7 bases). Trimming took 2 bases from V and 2 from J, leaving 11 bases between them. CDR3 length equals 15 residues. Germline loops: CDR1 MNHEY, CDR2 SMNVEV (reference sequence). For the CDR3, the DNA is TGTGCCAGCAGTTTAAACGGGGGGCTCACAGATACGCAGTATTTT. This codes for CASSLNGGLTDTQYF.

CDR3 residues: CASSPGTGHPRGTEAFF. The CDR3 nucleotides are TGTGCCAGCAGCCCAGGGACAGGGCACCCGAGAGGGACTGAAGCTTTCTTT. V is TRBV14 and J is TRBJ1-1, with TRBD1 matching over 9 bases. Per germline, CDR1 SGHDN and CDR2 FVKESK. The CDR3 is made up of 17 amino acids. Losses at the gene ends were 4 bases for V and 5 bases for J; bases not matched to a gene: 14. Together with reference TRBV14 and TRBJ1-1, the CDR3 gives the full variable domain: EAGVTQFPSHSVIEKGQTVTLRCDPISGHDNLYWYRRVMGKEIKFLLHFVKESKQDESGMPNNRFLAERTGGTYSTLKVQPAELEDSGVYFCASSPGTGHPRGTEAFFGQGTRLTVV.

This clone was seen only a few times. This sequence joins TRBV19 and TRBJ1-5, with a tentative D call TRBD1 (6 bases). Per germline, CDR1 LNHDA and CDR2 SQIVND (reference sequence). There are 17 residues in the CDR3. The ends were cut back, 5 bases at V and 0 bases at J, with 17 bases in the middle. The CDR3: CASSLPRGRYSNQPQHF. CDR3 sequence (DNA): TGTGCCAGTAGTCTCCCTAGGGGGAGATATAGCAATCAGCCCCAGCATTTT.

The chain links TRBV4-1 to TRBJ1-3; D might be TRBD1 (5 bases). The CDR3 loop spans 17 amino acids. Per germline, CDR1 MGHRA and CDR2 YSYEKL. The V end was cut by 3 bases, the J end by 0 bases, with 15 bases between. For the CDR3, the DNA is TGCGCCAGCAGCCACCCCACCCCACAGGACTCTGGAAACACCATATATTTT. Protein: CASSHPTPQDSGNTIYF.

The chain combines TRBV27 with TRBJ2-7; 9 positions match TRBD2. The germline CDR1 and CDR2 sequences are MNHEY and SMNVEV (reference sequence). V lost 0 bases to trimming and J lost 2 bases; unmatched junction nucleotides: 11. The length of the CDR3 is 18 residues. This chain's CDR3 is CASSLSSGGLMKPYEQYF. The CDR3 DNA is TGTGCCAGCAGTTTATCTAGCGGGGGACTGATGAAGCCCTACGAGCAGTACTTC.

This chain uses TRBV7-2 with TRBJ2-7, with D possibly being TRBD1 (6 bases). CDR3 length: 16 amino acids. Between the trimmed V and J ends, which lost 2 bases and 4 bases, there was a span of 18 bases. Per germline, CDR1 SGHTA and CDR2 FQGNSA. The CDR3 protein is CASSLPSLEGDYEQYF. The CDR3 DNA reads as TGTGCCAGCAGCTTACCAAGCCTAGAGGGGGATTACGAGCAGTACTTC.

CDR3 loop: CASSPLADSYEQYF. In DNA form, the CDR3 reads TGCGCCAGCAGCCCACTAGCGGACTCCTACGAGCAGTACTTC. The genes are TRBV5-1 and TRBJ2-7, with 8 bases aligning to TRBD2. Germline loops: CDR1 SGHRS, CDR2 YFSETQ. This CDR3 is built from 14 residues. V shed 4 bases, J shed 0 bases, and the junction held 3 bases outside the gene matches.

This chain uses TRBV25-1 with TRBJ2-2; TRBD1 aligns across 9 bases. The junction had 11 bases not matched to a gene; V was cut back by 2 bases and J by 4 bases. This CDR3 contains 18 residues. Germline CDR1 MGHDK, CDR2 SYGVNS. The CDR3 DNA reads as TGTGCCAGCAGTGAAGAAAGGTTACAGGGGGCTAGCACCGGGGAGCTGTTTTTT. Translated: CASSEERLQGASTGELFF.

This sequence joins TRBV10-3 and TRBJ1-2; TRBD1 is a possible D gene (6 bases). V was pared by 8 bases and J by 8 bases, with 15 bases between. From germline, CDR1 is ENHRY and CDR2 SYGVKD. CDR3 length equals 12 residues. The DNA for the CDR3 is TGTGCCATCGCCGGGAACAGGGAAGGCTACACCTTC. This translates into CAIAGNREGYTF.

The rearrangement joins TRBV5-6 to TRBJ2-7, with 8 positions matching TRBD2. J was trimmed by 2 bases and V by 4 bases; bases with no gene match: 5. CDR1 and CDR2 (germline): SGHDT, YYEEEE. The CDR3 runs to 14 residues. The CDR3 nucleotides are TGTGCCAGCAGCCCGAGGGGACTAGCCTACGAGCAGTACTTC. It is translated as CASSPRGLAYEQYF. Variable domain in full (rest from reference TRBV5-6 and TRBJ2-7): DAGVTQSPTHLIKTRGQQVTLRCSPKSGHDTVSWYQQALGQGPQFIFQYYEEEERQRGNFPDRFSGHQFPNYSSELNVNALLLGDSALYLCASSPRGLAYEQYFGPGTRLTVT.